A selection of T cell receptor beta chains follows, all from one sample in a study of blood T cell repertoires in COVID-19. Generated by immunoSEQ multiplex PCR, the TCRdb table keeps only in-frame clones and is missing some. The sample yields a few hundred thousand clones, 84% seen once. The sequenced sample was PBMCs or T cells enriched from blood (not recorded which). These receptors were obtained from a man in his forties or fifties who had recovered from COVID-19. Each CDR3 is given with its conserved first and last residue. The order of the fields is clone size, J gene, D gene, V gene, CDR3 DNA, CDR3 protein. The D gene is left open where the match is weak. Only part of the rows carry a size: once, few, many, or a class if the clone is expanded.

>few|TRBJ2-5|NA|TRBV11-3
TGTGCCAGCGGGACTCCGAGGGAAGAGACCCAGTACTTC
CASGTPREETQYF
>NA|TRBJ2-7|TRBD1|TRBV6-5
TGTGCCAGCAGTTATTCCGGGACAGGGTCCTACGAGCAGTACTTC
CASSYSGTGSYEQYF
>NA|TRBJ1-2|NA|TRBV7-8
TGTGCCAGCAGCCCCTGGACATCCGACTATGGCTACACCTTC
CASSPWTSDYGYTF
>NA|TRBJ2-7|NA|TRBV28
TGTGCCAGCAGTTTATCTCCCCTCAAAGCTGAGCAGTACTTC
CASSLSPLKAEQYF
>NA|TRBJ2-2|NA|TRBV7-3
TGTGCCAGCAGCTTCGGGAACACCGGGGAGCTGTTTTTT
CASSFGNTGELFF
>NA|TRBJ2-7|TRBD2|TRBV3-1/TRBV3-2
TGTGCCAGCAGCCAAGAATCCTTAGCGGGCTACGAGCAGTACTTC
CASSQESLAGYEQYF
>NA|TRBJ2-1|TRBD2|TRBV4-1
TGCGCCAGCAGCCGTCTTAGCGGGGGGGCGAATGAGCAGTTCTTC
CASSRLSGGANEQFF
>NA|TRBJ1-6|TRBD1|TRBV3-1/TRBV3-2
TGTGCCAGCAGCCAACGACAGGGTTATTCACCCCTCCACTTT
CASSQRQGYSPLHF
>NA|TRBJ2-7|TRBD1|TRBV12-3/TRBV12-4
TGTGCCAGCAGTCTTGGACAGGATTACGAGCAGTACTTC
CASSLGQDYEQYF
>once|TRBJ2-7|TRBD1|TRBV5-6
TGTGCCAGCAGCGGAAGGGGACAGGAGTACGAGCAGTACTTC
CASSGRGQEYEQYF
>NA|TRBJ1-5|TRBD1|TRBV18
TGTGCCAGCTCGCTTCAGGGGGCAGGTCAGCCCCAGCATTTT
CASSLQGAGQPQHF
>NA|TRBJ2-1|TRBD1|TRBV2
TGTGCCAGCACGAAAACCGACAGGGCGGGCAATGAGCAGTTCTTC
CASTKTDRAGNEQFF
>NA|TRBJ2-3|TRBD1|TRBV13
TGTGCCAGCAGCTCTTCCCCGGGGGACAGGGGGCAAGATACGCAGTATTTT
CASSSSPGDRGQDTQYF
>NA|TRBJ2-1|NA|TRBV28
TGTGCCAGCACTCAGGGTTGGGGATCCTACAATGAGCAGTTCTTC
CASTQGWGSYNEQFF
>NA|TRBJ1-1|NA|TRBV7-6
TGTGCCAGCAGCCAGTTAGGGGACACTGAAGCTTTCTTT
CASSQLGDTEAFF
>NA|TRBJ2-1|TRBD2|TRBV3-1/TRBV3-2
TGTGCCAGCAGCCGAGGGGCTAGCGGGAACAATGAGCAGTTCTTC
CASSRGASGNNEQFF
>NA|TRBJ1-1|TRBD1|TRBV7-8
TGTGCCAGCAGCTTACTGATGACAGGGGCTGAAGCTTTCTTT
CASSLLMTGAEAFF
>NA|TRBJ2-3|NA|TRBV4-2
TGTGCCAGCAGTTCGGGTTCCACAGATACGCAGTATTTT
CASSSGSTDTQYF
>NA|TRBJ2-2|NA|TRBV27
TGTGCCAGCAGTCCTCCCCGGACTGAAATCAGCGGGCTGTTTTTT
CASSPPRTEISGLFF
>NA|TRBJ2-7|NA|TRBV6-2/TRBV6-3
TGTGCCAGCAGTTTCTACAGCTACTCGGAGCAGTACTTC
CASSFYSYSEQYF
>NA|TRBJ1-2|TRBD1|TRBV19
TGTGCCAGTTCCAAAGGGGTGGGACAGGTCAAAACTAACTATGGCTACACCTTC
CASSKGVGQVKTNYGYTF
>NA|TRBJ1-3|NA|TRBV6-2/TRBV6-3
TGTGCCAGCAGTTACTCCGACAGCGTGAACACCATATATTTT
CASSYSDSVNTIYF
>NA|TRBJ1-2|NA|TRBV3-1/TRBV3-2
TGTGCCAGCAGCCTCGGAGAACAGGGAGCCTATGGCTACACCTTC
CASSLGEQGAYGYTF
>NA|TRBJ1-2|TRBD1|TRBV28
TGTGCCAGCAGATCTACAGGGGGCGGCTATGGCTACACCTTC
CASRSTGGGYGYTF
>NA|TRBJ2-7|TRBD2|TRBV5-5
TGTGCCAGCAGCTTTGCGGGGGAGACCTACGAGCAGTACTTC
CASSFAGETYEQYF
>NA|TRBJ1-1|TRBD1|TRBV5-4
TGTGCCAGCAGCACCGGGACAGGGGACCACACTGAAGCTTTCTTT
CASSTGTGDHTEAFF
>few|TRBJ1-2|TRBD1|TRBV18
TGTGCCAGCTCACCCCGGGACAGGGCGGATGGCTACACCTTC
CASSPRDRADGYTF
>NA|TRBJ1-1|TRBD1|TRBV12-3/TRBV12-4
TGTGCCAGCATTACAGGGGAGGACACTGAAGCTTTCTTT
CASITGEDTEAFF
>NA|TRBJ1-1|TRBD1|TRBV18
TGTGCCAGCTCACCCTTGGACAGGGTCGCAGCTTTCTTT
CASSPLDRVAAFF
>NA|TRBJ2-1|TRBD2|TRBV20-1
TGCAGTGCTAGTATCAGCGGGAGATTATATGAGCAGTTCTTC
CSASISGRLYEQFF
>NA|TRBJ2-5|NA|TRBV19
TGTGCCAGTAGTCCCAGGGTGGGAGAGACCCAGTACTTC
CASSPRVGETQYF
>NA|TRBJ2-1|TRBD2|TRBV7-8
TGTGCCAGCAGCTTTAGCGGGGGGGGCTCCTACAATGAGCAGTTCTTC
CASSFSGGGSYNEQFF
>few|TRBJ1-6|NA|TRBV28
TGTGCCAGCAGTTTCTGGAGCTCCTATAATTCACCCCTCCACTTT
CASSFWSSYNSPLHF
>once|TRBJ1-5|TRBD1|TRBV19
TGTGCCAGTAGAGCGTCAGGGGGCTCAAGCAATCAGCCCCAGCATTTT
CASRASGGSSNQPQHF
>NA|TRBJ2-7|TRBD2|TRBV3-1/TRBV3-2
TGTGCCAGCAGCCAAGGGGCTAGCGGGAGGGCCGCCTACGAGCAGTACTTC
CASSQGASGRAAYEQYF
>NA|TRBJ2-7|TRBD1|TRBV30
TGTGCCTGGTCCTTGTCCTCGGGACAGGGATCCTACGAGCAGTACTTC
CAWSLSSGQGSYEQYF
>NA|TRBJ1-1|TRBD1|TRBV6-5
TGTGCCAGCCTAACTCACGGACAGGGCTCTGAAGCTTTCTTT
CASLTHGQGSEAFF
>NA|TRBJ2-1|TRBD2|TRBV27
TGTGCCAGCAGTTTCGCGCCCGGGACTAGGGGCCACAATGAGCAGTTCTTC
CASSFAPGTRGHNEQFF
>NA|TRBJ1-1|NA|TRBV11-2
TGTGCCAGCAGCTTAGTTCCAGGGATGGAGACTGAAGCTTTCTTT
CASSLVPGMETEAFF